This passage covers 3 T cell receptor beta chains from one sample sequenced in a study of blood T cell repertoires in COVID-19. The data were produced by immunoSEQ multiplex PCR, yet TCRdb's version contains in-frame clones alone and is incomplete. Of 150,000 to 200,000 clones listed, more than 80% are singletons. The specimen sequenced was peripheral blood. The source is a man aged 60 to 69 with acute or convalescent COVID-19.

The chain is built from TRBV2 and TRBJ1-6; D might be TRBD1 (5 bases). The germline V gene has CDR1 SNHLY and CDR2 FYNNEI. CDR3 length: 15 residues. Trimming removed 2 bases at V and 6 bases at J, with 11 bases between. The CDR3 spells CASSESIQANSPLHF. CDR3 in DNA: TGTGCCAGCAGTGAAAGTATACAGGCTAATTCACCCCTCCACTTT.

The chain joins TRBV5-1 to TRBJ2-3, with a possible D match to TRBD2 (6 bases). Germline V gene sequence: CDR1 SGHRS, CDR2 YFSETQ. This CDR3 comprises 19 residues. The germline V and J ends were trimmed by 1 base and 2 bases, with 23 bases remaining between them. Here the CDR3 DNA reads TGCGCCAGCAGCTTGCCGACTAGTCATAAGGATCATCTCACAGATACGCAGTATTTT. It codes for CASSLPTSHKDHLTDTQYF.

The chain links TRBV7-2 to TRBJ1-1, with 7 bases lining up with TRBD1. The ends lost 6 bases at V and 2 bases at J; junction bases unmatched: 15. The germline V gene has CDR1 SGHTA and CDR2 FQGNSA. The CDR3 loop spans 17 amino acids. The CDR3 region has the DNA TGTGCCAGCAGACCTCCCAGGACAGGTACCGGAAACACTGAAGCTTTCTTT. This translates into CASRPPRTGTGNTEAFF. Variable domain in full (rest from reference TRBV7-2 and TRBJ1-1): GAGVSQSPSNKVTEKGKDVELRCDPISGHTALYWYRQSLGQGLEFLIYFQGNSAPDKSGLPSDRFSAERTGGSVSTLTIQRTQQEDSAVYLCASRPPRTGTGNTEAFFGQGTRLTVV.